The 8 T cell receptor beta chains listed next were all sequenced from one sample in a study of identical twins. MiXCR, applied by TCRdb to the 5' RACE reads, yields one record per CDR3 protein. The profile shows 450,000 or so distinct CDR3 sequences, 12% to 15% of them singletons. These data were likewise used in another study, on yellow fever vaccine responses in identical twins.

Sequencing was carried out using CD4+ T cells sorted from blood. The receptor source for this set is a woman between 18 and 29 years old in good health.

This chain uses TRBV7-9 with TRBJ2-5; D is undetermined. The ends were cut back, 6 bases at V and 5 bases at J, with 19 bases in the middle. Germline-derived CDR1 and CDR2 are SEHNR and FQNEAQ (reference sequence). CDR3 size: 15 residues. The CDR3 loop reads CASSQTLAGKETQYF. The CDR3 DNA reads TGTGCCAGCAGTCAGACACTCGCTGGAAAGGAGACCCAGTACTTC.

V usage is TRBV5-1 and J usage is TRBJ2-5, with 7 bases matching TRBD2. The germline V gene has CDR1 SGHRS and CDR2 YFSETQ. This CDR3 is built from 16 residues. After removal of 0 bases from V and 0 bases from J, the junction contained 5 bases not matched to a gene. The CDR3 DNA follows: TGCGCCAGCAGCTTGGGGCTAGCGGTAGACCAAGAGACCCAGTACTTC. Amino acid sequence: CASSLGLAVDQETQYF.

This clonotype occurred a few times. The chain employs TRBV29-1 and TRBJ2-3; 11 bases are shared with TRBD2. The CDR3 has 14 residues. After removal of 6 bases from V and 0 bases from J, the junction contained 2 bases not matched to a gene. Germline lookup yields CDR1 SQVTM and CDR2 ANQGSEA. CDR3: CSVGLAASTDTQYF. In DNA form, the CDR3 reads TGCAGCGTGGGACTAGCGGCTAGCACAGATACGCAGTATTTT.

In this sample, this clonotype turned up a few times. The genes are TRBV7-2 and TRBJ2-5; 10 bases line up with TRBD2. CDR3 length equals 15 residues. The V gene's germline CDR1 is SGHTA and CDR2 FQGNSA. J lost 7 bases, V lost 8 bases, and 13 bases had no gene match. Here the CDR3 DNA reads TGTGCCAGCTCCATTTCAGCGGGAGGGCCTGGGACCCAGTACTTC. Its translation is CASSISAGGPGTQYF.

As to this clonotype: One base away lies a much larger clone, so this may be a sequencing read error. The V gene is TRBV10-3, the J gene TRBJ2-7, with 11 bases fitting TRBD2. Germline loops: CDR1 ENHRY, CDR2 SYGVKD. V dropped 2 bases and J dropped 4; count of bases not matched to a gene: 1. The CDR3 totals 14 residues. In nucleotides, the CDR3 is TGTGCCATCAGTGAGGCTAGCGGGAGGTACGAGCAGTACTTC. This gives the protein CAISEASGRYEQYF.

This clonotype has a handful of counts. The rearrangement uses TRBV10-3 and TRBJ2-1; the D gene could be TRBD1 or TRBD2 (6 bases each). V shed 5 bases and J shed 10 bases, with 9 bases lying between them. This CDR3 has 11 residues. Germline V gives CDR1 ENHRY, CDR2 SYGVKD. The CDR3 coding sequence is TGTGCCATCAGTAGAGGGGGGGAGCAGTTCTTC. Its translation: CAISRGGEQFF.

This clonotype has just a few counts. The rearrangement links TRBV28 to TRBJ2-7; D uncertain. The CDR3 length is 14 residues. Trimming pared 7 bases from V and 2 bases from J, leaving 15 bases between. Germline-derived CDR1 and CDR2 are MDHEN and SYDVKM. The CDR3 spells CASTIGSTAYEQYF. As DNA, the CDR3 is TGTGCCAGCACCATCGGTAGCACAGCCTACGAGCAGTACTTC. Using reference TRBV28 and TRBJ2-7 for the parts outside the CDR3, the full variable domain is DVKVTQSSRYLVKRTGEKVFLECVQDMDHENMFWYRQDPGLGLRLIYFSYDVKMKEKGDIPEGYSVSREKKERFSLILESASTNQTSMYLCASTIGSTAYEQYFGPGTRLTVT.

This clonotype was counted between two and nine times. The chain links TRBV4-2 to TRBJ2-3; TRBD2 matches at 14 bases. The CDR3 is made up of 15 amino acids. Trimming cost V 1 base and J 6 bases; bases outside gene matches: 0. Germline lookup yields CDR1 LGHNA and CDR2 YNFKEQ. CDR3 region: CASSQGTSGGDTQYF. CDR3 bases: TGTGCCAGCAGCCAAGGGACTAGCGGGGGGGATACGCAGTATTTT.